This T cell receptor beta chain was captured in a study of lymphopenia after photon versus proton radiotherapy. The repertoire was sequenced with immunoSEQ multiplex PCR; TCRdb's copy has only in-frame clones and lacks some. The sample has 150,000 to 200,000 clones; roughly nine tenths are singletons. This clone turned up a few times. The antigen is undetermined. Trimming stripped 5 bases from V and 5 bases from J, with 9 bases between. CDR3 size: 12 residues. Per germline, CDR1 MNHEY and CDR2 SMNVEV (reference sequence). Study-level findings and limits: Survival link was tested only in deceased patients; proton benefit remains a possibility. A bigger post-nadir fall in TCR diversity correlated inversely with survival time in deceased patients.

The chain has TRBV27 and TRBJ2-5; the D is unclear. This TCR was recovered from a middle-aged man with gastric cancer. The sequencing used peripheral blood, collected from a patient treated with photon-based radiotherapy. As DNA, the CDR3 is TGTGCCAGCAGTCCCCTGGGGGAGACCCAGTACTTC. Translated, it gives CASSPLGETQYF.